These T cell receptor beta chains were read from a single sample in a study of cytomegalovirus exposure and HLA in healthy donors. The assay was immunoSEQ multiplex PCR, and TCRdb's table has in-frame clones only and misses some. The table lists around 67,000 clones, more than 75% of them singletons. Sequences were obtained from PBMCs. These receptors all stem from a man between 18 and 29 years old in good health and CMV-seropositive. The CDR3 runs from the conserved cysteine through the conserved F or W.

TRBV2,CASSQYQETQYF
TRBV13,CASSNGTGSLAPLHF
TRBV19,CASSKGAANEKLFF
TRBV25-1,CASSEGSDYGYTF
TRBV4-1,CASSQDRGVSTEAFF
TRBV19,CVSRRDSSYNEQFF
TRBV4-1,CASSQNMGQGEGYTF
TRBV9,CASSVDQPGLETQYF
TRBV2,CASSEEGQGAHGYTF
TRBV30,CAWGDRDGQPQHF
TRBV5-4,CASSSYQETQYF
TRBV2,CATTAAVYEQYF
TRBV6-1,CASSEALAGTYEQYF
TRBV10-2,CASTRRGNTEAFF
TRBV5-1,CASSSGQGSPEAFF
TRBV7-2,CASSFSGDYNEQFF
TRBV7-2,CASSLAQSGEQFF
TRBV13,CASSLGLGGEQFF
TRBV4-1,CASRSGLAQEETQYF
TRBV19,CASRGYPSPLHF
TRBV5-1,CASSLIDGTGGYTF
TRBV6-4,CASSASAAGGTDTQYF
TRBV5-4,CASSDIAGQNTGELFF
TRBV30,CAWSVGGTETEAFF
TRBV2,CASSRGLFGTEAFF
TRBV6-6,CASSYSGGAHQPQHF
TRBV5-1,CASSHISNTEAFF
TRBV2,CASSVTYEQYF
TRBV6-6,CASSPSETGQPQHF
TRBV7-2,CASSPYTDTQYF
TRBV5-6,CASSSLAGDQPQHF
TRBV7-3,CASSNGTSGGLVGTGELFF
TRBV6-1,CGGAAGGNQPQHF
TRBV28,CASRSPGQGITEAFF
TRBV30,CAWTAGGHTEAFF
TRBV5-1,CASSQTGTGVEQFF
TRBV7-9,CASSRLGGDEAFF
TRBV18,CASFHSGVGYGYTF
TRBV2,CASSGGRGDTEAFF
TRBV7-9,CASSLGQPIQNEKLFF
TRBV28,CASSTDRRGNQPQHF
TRBV5-6,CASRAGTGLSIYF
TRBV11-2,CASSSYSGANVLTF
TRBV30,CAWTRTENTEAFF
TRBV13,CASSLGTSENNEQFF
TRBV19,CASNRDRGGYGYTF
TRBV10-3,CAISESGTGNTEAFF
TRBV7-2,CASRYAKETQYF
TRBV7-9,CASSLGAGLIDEQYF
TRBV6-5,CASSTGKRPYEQYF
TRBV6-5,CASSYSRERGYTF
TRBV5-1,CASSTGTGGYGYTF
TRBV6-4,CASSPRDSGGASEQFF
TRBV19,CASTQGNSPLHF
TRBV4-2,CASSQELDYQETQYF
TRBV12-5,CASGVGRGYTF
TRBV6-1,CASNRATGSTDTQYF
TRBV19,CASSIVIADTQYF
TRBV4-1,CASSQVPGQKNTEAFF